These 14 T cell receptor beta chains were all obtained from the same sample, sequenced in a study of regulatory T cells in long-lasting Graves disease. In building TCR beta libraries, iRepertoire HTBI primers were used together with Arm-PCR of CDR3 regions. Via MiXCR, TCRdb re-called the multiplex PCR reads, giving one row per CDR3 protein. The sample lists around 480,000 distinct CDR3 sequences, about 16% seen once, with approximately 12% in the top ten. The time point here: newly diagnosed GD, antithyroid drugs for less than 3 months. Making the TCR library involved RNA that had been extracted from PBMCs. This sample also appeared in a second study, on T cells in Graves' hyperthyroidism and ophthalmopathy.

Sequences were derived from peripheral blood mononuclear cells (PBMCs), sampled at new diagnosis, from a patient treated with antithyroid drugs. The source is a man aged 40-49 years with Graves disease.

This clonotype was counted a few times. This chain links TRBV29-1 with TRBJ2-5; no definite D call. The germline V gene has CDR1 SQVTM and CDR2 ANQGSEA. The V end was cut by 8 bases, the J end by 3 bases, with 13 bases between. The CDR3 consists of 12 residues. The CDR3 protein is CSLIGVEETQYF. The CDR3 bases are TGCAGCCTGATTGGGGTAGAAGAGACCCAGTACTTC. Combining the CDR3 with reference TRBV29-1 and TRBJ2-5 gives the whole variable domain SAVISQKPSRDICQRGTSLTIQCQVDSQVTMMFWYRQQPGQSLTLIATANQGSEATYESGFVIDKFPISRPNLTFSTLTVSNMSPEDSSIYLCSLIGVEETQYFGPGTRLLVL.

Remarks on this clonotype: One base away lies a much larger clone, so this may be a sequencing read error. The chain joins TRBV5-1 to TRBJ2-1, with 12 bases matching TRBD2. There are 14 residues in the CDR3. From germline, CDR1 is SGHRS and CDR2 YFSETQ. CDR3: CATSLAGGIEEQFF. The CDR3 DNA is TGCGCCACCAGCCTAGCGGGAGGGATTGAAGAGCAGTTCTTC.

V gene TRBV6-1 combines with J gene TRBJ2-1; 16 bases line up with TRBD2. Germline CDR1 is MNHNS and CDR2 is SASEGT. The CDR3 consists of 17 residues. The V gene end was trimmed by 7 bases and the J gene end by 7 bases; junction bases not matched to a gene: 10. The CDR3 is CASTPGTSGRARNEQFF. CDR3 DNA sequence: TGTGCCAGCACTCCAGGGACTAGCGGGAGGGCCCGGAATGAGCAGTTCTTC.

In the case of this clonotype: Relative to the germline gene, one junction end is altered; a read error may explain this. This chain connects TRBV28 to TRBJ2-7; TRBD2 is a possible D gene (6 bases). CDR1 is MDHEN, CDR2 SYDVKM, per germline. There are 13 residues in the CDR3. Here the CDR3 reads CASSRTNGYEQHF. In DNA form, the CDR3 reads TGTGCCAGCAGTCGGACTAACGGCTACGAGCAGCACTTC.

This clonotype showed up many times. This chain links TRBV12-3 or TRBV12-4 with TRBJ2-2; 7 bases are shared with TRBD1. The V and J ends lost 3 bases and 5 bases, in that order; junction bases with no gene match: 9. The CDR3 totals 16 residues. The CDR3 coding sequence is TGTGCCAGCAGTTTTGGGGCAGGGGGAGTTACCGGGGAGCTGTTTTTT. It is translated as CASSFGAGGVTGELFF.

This clonotype was seen ten or more times. The chain couples TRBV20-1 to TRBJ2-1, with 10 bases that match TRBD2. Germline V gene data show CDR1 as DFQATT and CDR2 as SNEGSKA (reference sequence). This CDR3 is built from 16 residues. Trimming removed 2 bases from V and 6 bases from J; junction bases left unmatched: 10. The CDR3 DNA reads TGCAGTGCTAGACCCTTCACTAGCGGGGCCTCCAATGAGCAGTTCTTC. It is translated as CSARPFTSGASNEQFF.

Only a few counts were recorded for this clonotype. The chain is built from TRBV29-1 and TRBJ1-2; D is unclear. CDR1 is SQVTM and CDR2 is ANQGSEA in the germline V gene. This CDR3 is 12 amino acids long. Between the trimmed V and J ends, which lost 4 bases and 8 bases, there was a span of 14 bases. The CDR3 DNA is TGCAGCGTTGGAGCGCAGGTCGGAGGCTACACCTTC. It encodes CSVGAQVGGYTF.

This clonotype was observed many times. V gene TRBV28 combines with J gene TRBJ2-5; TRBD1 aligns across 7 bases. The CDR3 loop spans 14 amino acids. Germline CDR1 is MDHEN and CDR2 is SYDVKM. Losses at the gene ends were 5 bases for V and 5 bases for J; bases not matched to a gene: 8. In DNA form, the CDR3 reads TGTGCCAGCAGTCCGCCGGGACAGCTGGAGACCCAGTACTTC. It translates to CASSPPGQLETQYF.

This clonotype turned up a few times. The chain recombines TRBV29-1 with TRBJ2-3; 7 bases align to TRBD1. CDR1 SQVTM and CDR2 ANQGSEA come from the germline V gene. This CDR3 comprises 14 residues. Trimming took 4 bases from V and 5 from J; bases not matched to a gene: 9. In nucleotides, the CDR3 is TGCAGCGTTGCAGGGACAGATGTGAAAGATACGCAGTATTTT. Translating gives CSVAGTDVKDTQYF.

This clonotype was recorded a few times. The V and J genes are TRBV20-1 and TRBJ2-7; 7 bases agree with TRBD2. The CDR3 runs to 16 residues. CDR1 DFQATT and CDR2 SNEGSKA come from the germline V gene (reference sequence). J was trimmed by 2 bases and V by 2 bases; bases with no gene match: 12. CDR3 protein: CSARLGLSGRAYEQYF. The CDR3 DNA sequence: TGCAGTGCTAGATTGGGTCTTAGCGGGCGCGCCTACGAGCAGTACTTC.

This clonotype has just a few counts. J is TRBJ2-5 and V is TRBV7-2, with D perhaps TRBD2 (5 bases). V dropped 4 bases and J dropped 3 bases, with 15 bases sitting between them. Looked up from germline, CDR1 is SGHTA and CDR2 is FQGNSA. The CDR3 has 15 residues. CDR3 coding DNA: TGTGCCAGCAGCTCACCCTACAAGGGAGAAGAGACCCAGTACTTC. Protein product: CASSSPYKGEETQYF.

This clonotype was seen repeatedly, ten times or more. This chain joins TRBV20-1 and TRBJ2-3, with TRBD2 matching 11 bases. J was trimmed by 4 bases and V by 4 bases; bases with no gene match: 1. The CDR3 totals 13 residues. Germline V lookup: CDR1 DFQATT, CDR2 SNEGSKA (reference sequence). The CDR3 loop reads CSATGLAADTQYF. In DNA form, the CDR3 reads TGCAGTGCTACGGGACTAGCGGCAGATACGCAGTATTTT.

As for this clonotype: With only one base between it and a far larger clone, this is likely a read error. The CDR3, as DNA: TGTGCCAGCAGTGAGTCGGGCGATGGGTACGAGCAGTACTTC. Amino acid sequence: CASSESGDGYEQYF. The genes are TRBV6-2 or TRBV6-3 and TRBJ2-7; D remains ambiguous. The CDR3 sequence is 14 residues long. The germline V gene has CDR1 MNHEY and CDR2 SVGEGT. V gave up 5 bases and J gave up 4 bases, with 15 bases separating them.

Notes on this clonotype: A read error may explain this, as a much larger clone is one base away. The V call is TRBV28, the J call TRBJ2-7; D may be TRBD1 (6 bases). Germline V gene sequence: CDR1 MDHEN, CDR2 SYDVKM. The CDR3 length is 14 residues. CDR3 bases: TGTGTCATCGGAAGGGGGATGGGGGTGTTGGAGCAGTACTTC. Translated: CVIGRGMGVLEQYF.